Shown below are 11 T cell receptor beta chains from a single sample sequenced in a study of blood T cells in healthy people across ages (dated by TCRdb to between 2015 and 2016). Library preparation employed 5' RACE. The sequencer was an Illumina HiSeq 2500. The second PCR ran for roughly 7 to 12 cycles and used a J-beta primer mix along with a sample-barcoded 5' primer. Through fastp at Q25 and MiXCR, TCRdb rebuilt clones from the public reads, retaining in-frame beta chains. Entries that share a CDR3 protein sequence are merged under the most common genes and DNA. The sample contains approximately 400,000 distinct CDR3 sequences, approximately 51% of them found a single time. The leading ten clones occupy around 49% of the sample. The sample was blood. These receptors were taken from a man aged 55 to 70 in good health.

This clonotype appeared once. The V and J genes are TRBV28 and TRBJ2-4; D remains ambiguous. The germline V gene has CDR1 MDHEN and CDR2 SYDVKM. The CDR3 sequence is 13 residues long. The germline V and J ends were trimmed by 3 bases and 1 base, with 4 bases remaining between them. The CDR3 is CASSFGAKNIQYF. The DNA for the CDR3 is TGTGCCAGCAGTTTCGGGGCCAAAAACATTCAGTACTTC.

This chain joins TRBV12-3 or TRBV12-4 and TRBJ2-3; the match to TRBD1 covers 9 bases. The CDR3 consists of 14 residues. V lost 7 bases to trimming and J lost 6 bases; unmatched junction nucleotides: 8. CDR3 in amino acids: CASTPGQGGDTQYF. The CDR3 DNA reads as TGTGCCAGCACCCCGGGACAGGGAGGGGATACGCAGTATTTT.

CDR3 amino acids: CSARVPAGGPHTQYF. In nucleotides, the CDR3 is TGCAGTGCTAGAGTACCAGCGGGAGGGCCACATACGCAGTATTTT. This chain connects TRBV20-1 to TRBJ2-3, with 10 bases identical to TRBD2. Germline V gene lookup returns CDR1 DFQATT and CDR2 SNEGSKA (reference sequence). The CDR3 length is 15 residues. The V segment lost 1 base and the J segment 7 bases; nucleotides outside the gene matches: 8.

The V and J genes are TRBV15 and TRBJ2-1; D remains ambiguous. CDR3 length: 14 residues. In germline, CDR1 is LNHNV, CDR2 YYDKDF (reference sequence). Between the trimmed V and J ends, which lost 6 bases and 6 bases, there was a span of 15 bases. As DNA, the CDR3 is TGTGCCACCAGTATAGACACCGAAGCCAATGAGCAGTTCTTC. It is translated as CATSIDTEANEQFF.

This clonotype was picked up a small number of times. The CDR3 sequence: CSVVLRGQGEQFF. The CDR3 DNA reads TGCAGCGTTGTGCTCCGGGGGCAGGGGGAGCAGTTCTTC. The chain has TRBV29-1 and TRBJ2-1; D may match TRBD1 or TRBD2 (6 bases each). Germline V gene data show CDR1 as SQVTM and CDR2 as ANQGSEA. CDR3 length: 13 residues. V dropped 4 bases and J dropped 10 bases, with 17 bases sitting between them.

Many counts were recorded for this clonotype. V gene TRBV7-9 combines with J gene TRBJ2-7; 7 bases are a match to TRBD1. Per germline, CDR1 SEHNR and CDR2 FQNEAQ (reference sequence). The length of the CDR3 is 15 residues. V lost 6 bases to trimming and J lost 5 bases; unmatched junction nucleotides: 13. The CDR3 DNA sequence: TGTGCCAGCAGGCAGACAGGGTTAGGGATGGACGAGCAGTACTTC. It translates to CASRQTGLGMDEQYF.

The genes are TRBV2 and TRBJ2-5, with 8 bases fitting TRBD1. The better agreement between TRBJ2-7 and the DNA end casts doubt on the J call. Germline assignment: CDR1 SNHLY and CDR2 FYNNEI. The CDR3 totals 12 residues. Written as DNA, the CDR3 is TGTGCCACCGGACAGGGAAGGGACGAGCAGTACTTC. This codes for CATGQGRDEQYF.

This rearrangement joins TRBV5-1 to TRBJ2-3; either TRBD1 or TRBD2 may fit D (5 bases each). The V end was cut by 4 bases, the J end by 4 bases, with 16 bases between. The CDR3 has 15 amino acids. CDR1 is SGHRS, CDR2 YFSETQ, per germline. The CDR3, as DNA: TGCGCCAGCAGCCGGGACGGGCGCCCCCCAGATACGCAGTATTTT. Its translation: CASSRDGRPPDTQYF.

This clonotype has more than one count but fewer than ten. A read error may be the cause here, since a much bigger clone is one base away. The chain recombines TRBV25-1 with TRBJ2-1, with 14 bases fitting TRBD2. CDR1 MGHDK and CDR2 SYGVNS come from the germline V gene. Trimming took 4 bases from V and 9 from J; bases not matched to a gene: 11. The CDR3 has 17 amino acids. The CDR3 sequence is CASSARTSGRPNSEQFF. CDR3 DNA: TGTGCCAGCAGTGCCCGGACTAGCGGGAGGCCTAACAGTGAGCAGTTCTTC.

This rearrangement joins TRBV20-1 to TRBJ1-6; TRBD1 is a possible D gene (5 bases). Germline V gives CDR1 DFQATT, CDR2 SNEGSKA (reference sequence). V was clipped by 7 bases and J by 6 bases, with 16 bases between them. The CDR3 runs to 14 residues. CDR3 amino acids: CSVLSRERNSPLHF. The CDR3, as DNA: TGCAGTGTTCTATCCAGGGAGCGTAATTCACCCCTCCACTTT.

This sequence joins TRBV9 and TRBJ2-7; D tentatively reads TRBD1 or TRBD2 (6 bases each). The CDR3 is made up of 17 amino acids. Germline assignment: CDR1 SGDLS and CDR2 YYNGEE. The V end was cut by 3 bases, the J end by 3 bases, with 22 bases between. The CDR3 bases are TGTGCCAGCAGCGGAAGAAGGGGGGACGGGAACATCTACGAGCAGTACTTC. Translated, it gives CASSGRRGDGNIYEQYF.